One sample yielded the 21 T cell receptor beta chains listed below, sequenced in a study of regulatory T cells in long-lasting Graves disease. HTBI primers from iRepertoire and Arm-PCR of CDR3 regions yielded the TCR beta libraries. TCRdb reprocessed the multiplex PCR reads via MiXCR and lists one record per CDR3 protein. The table includes 400,000 or so distinct CDR3 sequences, 20% to 25% detected once. Time point: persistent/refractory GD, antithyroid drugs over 5 years with positive TRAb. With RNA extracted from PBMCs as input, the TCR library was made. The specimen was peripheral blood mononuclear cells (PBMCs), collected when the disease was refractory, from a patient treated with antithyroid drugs. The source of these receptors is a female donor with Graves disease.

Comment on this clonotype: The likely explanation is a read error, given a far larger clone one base away. This rearrangement joins TRBV7-9 to TRBJ1-1, with D unresolved. CDR1 and CDR2 from the germline V gene are SEHNR and FQNEAQ (reference sequence). This CDR3 is 13 amino acids long. Trimming removed 7 bases from V and 0 bases from J, with 9 bases in between. The DNA for the CDR3 is TGTGCCAGCATTTCGACGGTGAACACTGAAGCTTTCTTT. This gives the protein CASISTVNTEAFF.

The sample holds many counts of this clonotype. The gene calls are TRBV2 and TRBJ2-7; D gene ambiguous. Germline lookup yields CDR1 SNHLY and CDR2 FYNNEI. This CDR3 contains 11 residues. V was shortened by 4 bases and J by 2 bases, with 3 bases between the two germline ends. Here the CDR3 DNA reads TGTGCCAGCAGTGCCACCTACGAGCAGTACTTC. It yields the protein CASSATYEQYF. The whole variable domain, filled in from reference TRBV2 and TRBJ2-7, reads EPEVTQTPSHQVTQMGQEVILRCVPISNHLYFYWYRQILGQKVEFLVSFYNNEISEKSEIFDDQFSVERPDGSNFTLKIRSTKLEDSAMYFCASSATYEQYFGPGTRLTVT.

There are many counts of this clonotype. The V call is TRBV7-8, the J call TRBJ2-7; D remains unclear. Germline V gene sequence: CDR1 SGHVS, CDR2 FQNEAQ. V was pared by 5 bases and J by 4 bases, with 12 bases between. This CDR3 has 13 amino acids. The CDR3, as DNA: TGTGCCAGCAGCGGAAGTTGGGGTTACGAGCAGTACTTC. Its translation is CASSGSWGYEQYF.

The chain uses TRBV20-1 and TRBJ2-2, with TRBD2 as a possible D gene (5 bases). The CDR3 consists of 16 residues. Germline V gives CDR1 DFQATT, CDR2 SNEGSKA (reference sequence). The ends were cut back, 0 bases at V and 7 bases at J, with 18 bases in the middle. Written as DNA, the CDR3 is TGCAGTGCTAGAGATGGGAGTGCTAGAGGGCACGGGGAGCTGTTTTTT. Amino acids: CSARDGSARGHGELFF.

This chain connects TRBV14 to TRBJ1-1; D possibly corresponds to TRBD1 (5 bases). CDR1 and CDR2 (germline): SGHDN, FVKESK. The CDR3 consists of 15 residues. V was cut by 2 bases and J by 4 bases, with 14 bases left in between. The CDR3, as DNA: TGTGCCAGCAGCCAAATTTCGGGGGTTGGCACTGAAGCTTTCTTT. It translates to CASSQISGVGTEAFF.

This clonotype was found many times. The genes are TRBV20-1 and TRBJ1-4; D might be TRBD1 (5 bases). Trimming removed 1 base at V and 4 bases at J, with 7 bases between. CDR1 is DFQATT and CDR2 is SNEGSKA in the germline V gene (reference sequence). The CDR3 length is 13 residues. In DNA, the CDR3 is TGCAGTGCTAGAGGACAGATTAATGAAAAACTGTTTTTT. It specifies CSARGQINEKLFF.

This clonotype was counted a few times. The rearrangement links TRBV28 to TRBJ1-5, with TRBD1 matching 8 bases. Germline V CDR1 and CDR2: MDHEN, SYDVKM. This CDR3 has 15 amino acids. V shed 3 bases, J shed 6 bases, and the junction held 7 bases outside the gene matches. CDR3 residues: CASSFRAGGTQPQHF. The CDR3 coding sequence is TGTGCCAGCAGTTTTCGTGCAGGGGGCACTCAGCCCCAGCATTTT.

This clonotype was counted between two and nine times. Given the absence of the conserved phenylalanine or tryptophan at the CDR3 end, a read error is likely. The J gene is TRBJ1-1, the V gene TRBV4-1; 9 positions match TRBD1. The ends lost 3 bases at V and 0 bases at J; junction bases unmatched: 5. This CDR3 spans 16 amino acids. Per germline, CDR1 MGHRA and CDR2 YSYEKL. In DNA, the CDR3 is TGCGCCAGCAGCCAGGGACAGGGATGGATGAACACTGAAGCTTTCCTT. Its translation: CASSQGQGWMNTEAFL.

This clonotype occurred a few times. The CDR3 nucleotides are TGTGCCAGCAGCTTACCAGGGGCAGAGACCCAGTACTTC. Amino acids: CASSLPGAETQYF. The J gene is TRBJ2-5, the V gene TRBV7-2; the D gene is possibly TRBD1 (6 bases). Germline V CDR1 and CDR2: SGHTA, FQGNSA. The CDR3 is made up of 13 amino acids. Deletions cut 2 bases from V and 4 bases from J, with 8 bases between.

In its sample, this clonotype was seen many times. The chain joins TRBV7-3 to TRBJ2-3, with 12 positions matching TRBD2. This CDR3 spans 18 amino acids. V was clipped by 5 bases and J by 0 bases; unmatched bases: 9. The germline gives CDR1 SGHTA, CDR2 FQGTGA. CDR3 loop: CASSTGLAGSTSTDTQYF. Here the CDR3 DNA reads TGTGCCAGCAGCACTGGACTAGCGGGATCAACTAGCACAGATACGCAGTATTTT.

The table lists this clonotype with many counts. The V gene is TRBV28, the J gene TRBJ1-1; D not resolved. Trimming stripped 5 bases from V and 1 base from J, with 11 bases between. The CDR3 extends over 14 amino acids. Germline lookup yields CDR1 MDHEN and CDR2 SYDVKM. The CDR3 bases are TGTGCCAGCAGTCCCGGCTCGTGGAACACTGAAGCTTTCTTT. It yields the protein CASSPGSWNTEAFF.

In its sample, this clonotype was seen a few times. The chain joins TRBV28 to TRBJ1-1; 9 bases match TRBD1. CDR1 and CDR2 from the germline V gene are MDHEN and SYDVKM. CDR3 length: 15 residues. V dropped 5 bases and J dropped 9; count of bases not matched to a gene: 13. The CDR3 loop reads CASSPFRDRDIKAFF. In DNA form, the CDR3 reads TGTGCCAGCAGTCCCTTCCGGGACAGGGACATTAAAGCTTTCTTT.

The table lists this clonotype with many counts. The V call is TRBV29-1, the J call TRBJ1-2, with 8 bases matching TRBD1. The length of the CDR3 is 15 residues. Germline values: CDR1 SQVTM, CDR2 ANQGSEA. Unmatched junction bases numbered 11, after V lost 2 bases and J lost 6 bases. Written as DNA, the CDR3 is TGCAGCGTTGAACCTGCGACAGGGGTTGGTAATGGCTACACCTTC. Encoded protein: CSVEPATGVGNGYTF.

The chain uses TRBV2 and TRBJ1-2; D gene unclear. This CDR3 contains 18 residues. V shed 2 bases and J shed 4 bases, with 23 bases lying between them. Germline CDR1 is SNHLY and CDR2 is FYNNEI. CDR3 in amino acids: CASSEWRFTFSWGYGYTF. The CDR3 nucleotides are TGTGCCAGCAGTGAATGGAGGTTCACCTTTTCATGGGGCTATGGCTACACCTTC.

This clonotype was seen repeatedly, ten times or more. J is TRBJ2-7 and V is TRBV7-2; a possible D gene is TRBD2 (6 bases). The CDR3 runs to 16 residues. V was cut by 1 base and J by 6 bases, with 19 bases left in between. The germline gives CDR1 SGHTA, CDR2 FQGNSA. CDR3 DNA sequence: TGTGCCAGCAGCTTAGACCCCCTGGTAAGGGGAGGCGAGCAGTACTTC. It specifies CASSLDPLVRGGEQYF.

The J gene is TRBJ1-1, the V gene TRBV6-5, with a weak D call TRBD1 (6 bases). This CDR3 comprises 12 residues. The V end was cut by 2 bases, the J end by 11 bases, with 12 bases between. Germline V gene lookup returns CDR1 MNHEY and CDR2 SVGAGI. The CDR3 loop reads CASSYRTVFAFF. CDR3 DNA: TGTGCCAGCAGTTACCGGACAGTTTTTGCTTTCTTT.

The chain carries TRBV12-5 and TRBJ2-3; unclear D gene. V lost 3 bases, J lost 2 bases, and 6 bases lay in between. This CDR3 contains 13 residues. Germline CDR1 and CDR2: LGHNT and FRNRAP. CDR3 sequence reads: CASGLWPTDTQYF. CDR3 DNA: TGTGCTAGTGGTTTATGGCCCACAGATACGCAGTATTTT.

This clonotype has just a few counts. V is TRBV30 and J is TRBJ2-7; 9 bases align to TRBD2. Germline-derived CDR1 and CDR2 are GTSNPN and SVGIG (reference sequence). The length of the CDR3 is 18 residues. V lost 3 bases to trimming and J lost 4 bases; unmatched junction nucleotides: 19. The CDR3 loop reads CAWRGRNAGGIRNYEQYF. DNA of the CDR3: TGTGCCTGGAGGGGACGCAATGCGGGAGGGATCCGAAATTACGAGCAGTACTTC.

The rearrangement links TRBV29-1 to TRBJ1-1, with TRBD1 identical over 9 bases. V was pared by 0 bases and J by 2 bases, with 7 bases of the junction left unmatched. CDR1 is SQVTM and CDR2 is ANQGSEA in the germline V gene. The CDR3 is made up of 16 amino acids. The CDR3 sequence is CSVEDRLQGANTEAFF. CDR3 nucleotide sequence: TGCAGCGTTGAAGATCGGCTACAGGGGGCTAACACTGAAGCTTTCTTT.

Many counts were recorded for this clonotype. The chain joins TRBV20-1 to TRBJ1-1; D is unclear. The CDR3 spans 13 residues. V was clipped by 3 bases and J by 4 bases, with 12 bases between them. Germline V gene sequence: CDR1 DFQATT, CDR2 SNEGSKA (reference sequence). CDR3 residues: CSASLVRGTEAFF. CDR3 DNA: TGCAGTGCTAGTTTAGTCCGTGGCACTGAAGCTTTCTTT.

This clonotype was counted at least ten times. V and J are TRBV7-2 and TRBJ2-7; the match to TRBD1 covers 8 bases. The CDR3 covers 15 residues. V lost 2 bases, J lost 7 bases, and 10 bases stayed unmatched. Germline-derived CDR1 and CDR2 are SGHTA and FQGNSA. This CDR3 reads CASSLLDRALGEQYF. The CDR3 coding sequence is TGTGCCAGCAGCTTACTGGACAGGGCTTTGGGAGAGCAGTACTTC. Supplemented by reference TRBV7-2 and TRBJ2-7, the full variable domain reads GAGVSQSPSNKVTEKGKDVELRCDPISGHTALYWYRQSLGQGLEFLIYFQGNSAPDKSGLPSDRFSAERTGGSVSTLTIQRTQQEDSAVYLCASSLLDRALGEQYFGPGTRLTVT.